One TCR beta chain is described in this entry. The CDR3 extends over 14 amino acids. Germline V gene sequence: CDR1 SGHDT, CDR2 YYEEEE. Trimming at V came to 4 bases and at J to 5 bases, leaving 4 bases not matched to a gene. This sample is drawn from a study of siplizumab effects on memory and regulatory T cells. Sequenced by immunoSEQ multiplex PCR; TCRdb stores in-frame clones only, minus some. The profile shows over 95,000 clones, 90% to 95% of them singletons. The sequence came from a human donor in good health. The sample comprised non-Treg CD4+ T cells sorted from blood. This chain connects TRBV5-6 to TRBJ1-1; TRBD1 matches 11 bases. CDR3 DNA: TGTGCCAGCAGCACAGGACAGGGGGCGACTGAAGCTTTCTTT. This codes for CASSTGQGATEAFF.